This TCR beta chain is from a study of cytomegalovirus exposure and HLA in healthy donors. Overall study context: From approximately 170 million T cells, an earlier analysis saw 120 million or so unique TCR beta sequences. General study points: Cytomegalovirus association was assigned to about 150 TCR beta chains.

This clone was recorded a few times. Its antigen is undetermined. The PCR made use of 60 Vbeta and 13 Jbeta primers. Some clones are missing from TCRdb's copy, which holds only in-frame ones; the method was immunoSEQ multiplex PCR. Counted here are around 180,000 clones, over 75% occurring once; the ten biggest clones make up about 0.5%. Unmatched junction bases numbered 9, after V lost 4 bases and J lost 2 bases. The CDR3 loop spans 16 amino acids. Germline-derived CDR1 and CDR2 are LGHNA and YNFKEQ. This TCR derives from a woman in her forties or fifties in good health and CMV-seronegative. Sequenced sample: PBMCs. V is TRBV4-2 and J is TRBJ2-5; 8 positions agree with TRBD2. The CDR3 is CASSRGARGAQETQYF. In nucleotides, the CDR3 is TGTGCCAGCAGCCGTGGTGCGCGGGGGGCACAAGAGACCCAGTACTTC.